The 4 T cell receptor beta chains reported below all come from one sample, sequenced in a study of CD8+CD57+ T cells in acquired aplastic anemia. Both TCR beta VDJ combination and CDR3 sequence profiling were carried out. Genomic DNA was the template for this profiling. TCRdb ran MiXCR on the reads and lists one entry per CDR3 protein. The repertoire holds around 170,000 distinct CDR3 sequences, with 55% to 80% as singletons. Sequencing input: sorted CD4+, CD8+, or CD8+CD57+ T cells (not recorded which) from PBMCs. Source of these receptors: a human donor in good health.

V is TRBV6-5 and J is TRBJ1-1; unclear D gene. The CDR3 has 13 amino acids. Germline CDR1 MNHEY, CDR2 SVGAGI. V shed 6 bases and J shed 5 bases, with 13 bases lying between them. The CDR3 DNA follows: TGTGCCAGCAGCCCGACCGGGATGACTGAAGCTTTCTTT. This codes for CASSPTGMTEAFF.

This clonotype occurred many times. J is TRBJ2-1 and V is TRBV7-6; no reliable D call. Trimming left V 0 bases short and J 7 bases short, with 13 bases between. The germline gives CDR1 SGHVS, CDR2 FNYEAQ. This CDR3 has 15 amino acids. The CDR3 loop is CASSLAGWGRNEQFF. The CDR3 bases are TGTGCCAGCAGCTTAGCGGGTTGGGGTCGGAATGAGCAGTTCTTC. The full variable domain, with the rest looked up from reference TRBV7-6 and TRBJ2-1, is GAGVSQSPRYKVTKRGQDVALRCDPISGHVSLYWYRQALGQGPEFLTYFNYEAQQDKSGLPNDRFSAERPEGSISTLTIQRTEQRDSAMYRCASSLAGWGRNEQFFGPGTRLTVL.

DNA of the CDR3: TGTGCCAGCAGTCAGACACTTAGCAATCAGCCCCAGCATTTT. Translating gives CASSQTLSNQPQHF. The J gene is TRBJ1-5, the V gene TRBV6-5; D uncertain. Trimming pared 5 bases from V and 0 bases from J, leaving 8 bases between. Germline CDR1 and CDR2: MNHEY and SVGAGI. The CDR3 is made up of 14 amino acids.

Written as DNA, the CDR3 is TGTGCCAGTAGTATTAGCACAGGAGCCAGCACCTACGAGCAGTACTTC. It specifies CASSISTGASTYEQYF. The V gene is TRBV19, the J gene TRBJ2-7; tentatively, D is TRBD1 (5 bases). Trimming stripped 3 bases from V and 2 bases from J, with 17 bases between. Germline-derived CDR1 and CDR2 are LNHDA and SQIVND (reference sequence). This CDR3 is built from 16 residues.